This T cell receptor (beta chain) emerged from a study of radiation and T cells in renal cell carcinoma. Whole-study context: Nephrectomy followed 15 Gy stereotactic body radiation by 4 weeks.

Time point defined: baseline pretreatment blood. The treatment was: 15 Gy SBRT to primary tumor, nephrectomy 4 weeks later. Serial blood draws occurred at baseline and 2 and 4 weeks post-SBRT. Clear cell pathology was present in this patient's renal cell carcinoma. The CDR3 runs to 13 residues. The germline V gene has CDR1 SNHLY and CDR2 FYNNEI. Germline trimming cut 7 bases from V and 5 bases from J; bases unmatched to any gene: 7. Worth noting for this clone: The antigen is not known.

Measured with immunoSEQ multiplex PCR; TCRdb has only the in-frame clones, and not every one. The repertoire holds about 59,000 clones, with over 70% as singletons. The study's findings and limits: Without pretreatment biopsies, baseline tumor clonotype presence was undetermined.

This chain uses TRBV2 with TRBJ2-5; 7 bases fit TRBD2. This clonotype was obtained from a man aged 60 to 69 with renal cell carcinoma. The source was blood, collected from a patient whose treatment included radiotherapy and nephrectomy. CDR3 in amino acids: CASIRMGGETQYF. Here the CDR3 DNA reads TGTGCCAGCATACGGATGGGAGGGGAGACCCAGTACTTC.